This T cell receptor beta chain stems from a study of T cells after yellow fever vaccination. Study summary: SMART-Seq v4 Ultra Low Input prepared libraries from low-cell fractions. Study-wide points: A large majority of primary-vaccination clones showed up again after the booster (around 96% CD4, around 85% CD8). The presence of abundant clonotypes contaminating from the bulk population was possible in FACS-sorted repertoires.

In making TCR cDNA, 5'RACE template switching added a universal primer site and UMIs to it. MiXCR, applied by TCRdb to the 5' RACE reads, yields one record per CDR3 protein. The data show around 27,000 distinct CDR3 sequences, around 4.3% seen once. The CDR3 has 13 amino acids. V lost 0 bases and J 5 bases, leaving 7 bases between the germline ends. The germline V gene encodes CDR1 SEHNR and CDR2 FQNEAQ (reference sequence). Many counts were recorded for this clonotype. What it binds is unknown. This sample comprised CD8+ T cells sorted from PBMCs, obtained 5 days after the yellow fever booster vaccination. The chain uses TRBV7-9 and TRBJ1-1; D ambiguous. The receptor was derived from a young man who received the YFV17D yellow fever vaccine. The CDR3 is CASSLAMGTEAFF. In nucleotides, the CDR3 is TGTGCCAGCAGCTTAGCAATGGGGACTGAAGCTTTCTTT.